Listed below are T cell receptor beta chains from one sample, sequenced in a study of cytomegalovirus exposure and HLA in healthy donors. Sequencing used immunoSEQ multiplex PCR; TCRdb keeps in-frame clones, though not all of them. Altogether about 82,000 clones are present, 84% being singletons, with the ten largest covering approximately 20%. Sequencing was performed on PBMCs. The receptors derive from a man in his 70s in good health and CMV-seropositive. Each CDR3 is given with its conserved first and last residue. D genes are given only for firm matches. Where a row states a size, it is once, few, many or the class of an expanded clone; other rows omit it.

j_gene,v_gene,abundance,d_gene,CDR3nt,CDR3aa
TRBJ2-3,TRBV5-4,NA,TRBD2,TGTGCCAGCAGCTTGGATGCTAGCGGATTAAGCACAGATACGCAGTATTTT,CASSLDASGLSTDTQYF
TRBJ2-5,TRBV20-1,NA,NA,TGCAGTGCCGCCTCAGGGGAGACCCAGTACTTC,CSAASGETQYF
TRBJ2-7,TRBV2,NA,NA,TGTGCCAGCAGTGCGTCTAGCGTTTCCTACGAGCAGTACTTC,CASSASSVSYEQYF
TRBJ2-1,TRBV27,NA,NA,TGTGCCAGCAGTCTTTACAATGAGCAGTTCTTC,CASSLYNEQFF
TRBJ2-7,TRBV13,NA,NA,TGTGCCAGCAGCGGATTGCGGCCCGCCTACGAGCAGTACTTC,CASSGLRPAYEQYF
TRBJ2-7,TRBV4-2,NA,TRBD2,TGTGCCAGCAGCCAAGATGGCGGGGGGGCCTTGATGGAGCAGCACTTC,CASSQDGGGALMEQHF
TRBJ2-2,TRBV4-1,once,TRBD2,TGCGCCAGCAGCCAAGGCGGGGGGGCTACGAACACCGGGGAGCTGTTTTTT,CASSQGGGATNTGELFF
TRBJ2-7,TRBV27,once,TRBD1,TGTGCCAGCAGCCAGGGGGACGGTCTCTCCTACGAGCAGTACTTC,CASSQGDGLSYEQYF
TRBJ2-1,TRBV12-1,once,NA,TGTGCCAGCAGCTTTGGGCGGCGGTCCTACAATGAGCAGTTCTTC,CASSFGRRSYNEQFF
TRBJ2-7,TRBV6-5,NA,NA,TGTGCCAGCAGTTACTCGGCGGCCAGCTCCTACGAGCAGTACTTC,CASSYSAASSYEQYF
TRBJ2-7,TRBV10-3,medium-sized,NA,TGTGCCATCAGTGAGACAGGGCAAGAGCAGTACTTC,CAISETGQEQYF
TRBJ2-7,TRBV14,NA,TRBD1,TGTGCCAGCAGGAACTCGGGACAGGGAGGCTACGAGCAGTACTTC,CASRNSGQGGYEQYF
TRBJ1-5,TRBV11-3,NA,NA,TGTGCCAGAGGCGGGGGTGACAATCAGCCCCAGCATTTT,CARGGGDNQPQHF
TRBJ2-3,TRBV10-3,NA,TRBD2,TGTGCCATCCAGCGGGACGGGGACACAGATACGCAGTATTTT,CAIQRDGDTDTQYF
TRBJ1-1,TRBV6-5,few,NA,TGTGCCAGCAGAAGGACAGCCGGGACTGAAGCTTTCTTT,CASRRTAGTEAFF
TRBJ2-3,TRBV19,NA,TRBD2,TGTGCCAGTAGTATTGGGGGGGACGCGCATACGCAGTATTTT,CASSIGGDAHTQYF
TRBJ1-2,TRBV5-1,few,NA,TGCGCCAGCAGCTTGGACCCAGGGGACTATGGCTACACCTTC,CASSLDPGDYGYTF
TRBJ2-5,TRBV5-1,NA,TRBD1,TGCGCCAGCAGCCGGGGACAGGGGTTCCAAGAGACCCAGTACTTC,CASSRGQGFQETQYF
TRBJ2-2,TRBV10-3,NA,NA,TGTGCCATCAGTCCCAGGGTTGGAAACACCGGGGAGCTGTTTTTT,CAISPRVGNTGELFF
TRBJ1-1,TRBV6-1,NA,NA,TGTGCCAGCAGTGCACCTGAGGGGGGGATTGAAGCTTTCTTT,CASSAPEGGIEAFF
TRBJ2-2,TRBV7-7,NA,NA,TGTGCCAGCAGACTAGGGACGAACACCGGGGAGCTGTTTTTT,CASRLGTNTGELFF
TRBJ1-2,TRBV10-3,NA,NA,TGTGCCATCAACCGACCAGAGGCGGGCTATGGCTACACCTTC,CAINRPEAGYGYTF
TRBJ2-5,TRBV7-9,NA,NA,TGTGCCAGCAGTCCTCATCCCGGAGCTCCCTGGGAGACCCAGTACTTC,CASSPHPGAPWETQYF
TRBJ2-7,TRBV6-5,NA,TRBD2,TGTGCCAGCAGTTACAGGCTAGCGGGTTACGAGCAGTACTTC,CASSYRLAGYEQYF
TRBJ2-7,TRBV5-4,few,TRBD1,TGTGCCAGCAGCTTGGCCGGGACAGGGATCCGCGAGCAGTACTTC,CASSLAGTGIREQYF
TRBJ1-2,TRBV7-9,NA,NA,TGTGCCAGCAGCTTAGAGTCAGGAGGCTACACCTTC,CASSLESGGYTF
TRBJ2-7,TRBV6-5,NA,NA,TGTGCCAGCAGTTACTCCGGGACTGGGGACGAGCAGTACTTC,CASSYSGTGDEQYF
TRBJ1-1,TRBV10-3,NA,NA,TGTGCCATCAGTGACTCTAGGAACACTGAAACTTTCTTT,CAISDSRNTETFF
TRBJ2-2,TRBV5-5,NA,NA,TGTGCCAGCAGCCCCAGACAGATATCGAACACCGGGGAGCTGTTTTTT,CASSPRQISNTGELFF
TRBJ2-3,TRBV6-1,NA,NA,TGTGCCAGCAGGGCGGGACAGAGCACAGATACGCAGTATTTT,CASRAGQSTDTQYF
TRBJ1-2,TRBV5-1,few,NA,TGCGCCAGCACTTCAACAGGCATCTATGGCTACACCTTC,CASTSTGIYGYTF
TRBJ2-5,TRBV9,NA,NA,TGTGCCAGCAGCGTAGGGCAGGGGGGAGAGACCCAGTACTTC,CASSVGQGGETQYF
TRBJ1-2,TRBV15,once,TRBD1,TGTGCCACCAGCAGGGGACAGGGGGCCGGCTACACCTTC,CATSRGQGAGYTF
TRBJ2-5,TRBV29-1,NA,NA,TGCAGCGCGGAACTATTTCATGGGACCCAGTACTTC,CSAELFHGTQYF
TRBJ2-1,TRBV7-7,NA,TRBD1,TGTGCTAGCAGCTTGTTGGACAGGGGGGATGAGCAGTTCTTC,CASSLLDRGDEQFF
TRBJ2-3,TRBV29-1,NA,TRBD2,TGCAGCGTTGCCGGGACTAGGGGGGGAGATACGCAGTATTTT,CSVAGTRGGDTQYF
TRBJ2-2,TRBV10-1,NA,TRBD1,TGCGCCAGCAGTGACCACTGGACAGGGGTGTCTCCCGGGGAGCTGTTTTTT,CASSDHWTGVSPGELFF
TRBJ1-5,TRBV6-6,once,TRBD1,TGTGCCAGCACATCAAACCAGGGGGACAATCAGCCCCAGCATTTT,CASTSNQGDNQPQHF
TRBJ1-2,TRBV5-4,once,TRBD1,TGTGCCAGCAGGGGACCGACAGGGAGAGACTATGGCTACACCTTC,CASRGPTGRDYGYTF
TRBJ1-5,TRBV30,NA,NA,TGTGCCTGGACTGGTGGGGGGAATCAGCCCCAGCATTTT,CAWTGGGNQPQHF